The subject of this entry is one TCR beta chain. What it binds is unknown. Per CD8+ T cell subset, triplicate sorts of approximately 270,000 cells each were done. The data are from a study of CXCR3-negative and CXCR3-positive naive CD8 T cells. Broader study findings: Naive CXCR3-positive and CXCR3-negative cells shared similar TRBV-TRBJ usage, unlike memory cells. Relative to memory CD8+ cells, whose diversity was much lower, both naive subsets had comparably high diversity. CXCR3-negative naive cells had less hydrophobic TRB CDR3s than did CXCR3-positive naive cells.

The V gene's germline CDR1 is SEHNR and CDR2 FQNEAQ (reference sequence). The CDR3 spans 16 residues. 5' RACE that incorporated UMI labels was used to prepare the TRB cDNA libraries. No DNA is given; TCRdb re-called the 5' RACE reads and lists each CDR3 protein once. The sample yields fewer than 90,000 distinct CDR3 sequences, of which the top ten take up more than 1.5%. V gene TRBV7-9 combines with J gene TRBJ2-7; TCRdb lists TRBD1, though no DNA is available to test this call. This sequence was found in a human donor in good health. Some clones in this sample may be carry-over from other donors' samples. The specimen sequenced was naive CXCR3- CD8+ T cells from blood. Sample subset: CD45RO-CCR7+CD27+CD95- naive CD8+ T cells lacking CXCR3 (TNR3-). CDR3: CASSFSPTGQGYEQYF.